Following are 3 T cell receptor beta chains from one sample sequenced in a study of OX40 agonist ivuxolimab in advanced cancers. Assay used: immunoSEQ multiplex PCR; TCRdb lists only in-frame clones, some missing. The sample holds approximately 77,000 clones, approximately 85% seen once. The sequences come from CD4+ or CD8+ T cells sorted from blood, collected in a trial of the OX40 agonist ivuxolimab. Source of these receptors: an adult with an advanced solid tumor such as melanoma, head and neck, liver or kidney cancer.

In this sample, this clone turned up a few times. The J gene is TRBJ2-5, the V gene TRBV7-7; D possibly corresponds to TRBD2 (6 bases). The ends were cut back, 5 bases at V and 3 bases at J, with 10 bases in the middle. This CDR3 spans 13 amino acids. Germline CDR1 reads SSHAT; CDR2 reads FNYEAQ (reference sequence). The CDR3 loop reads CASSAGRKETQYF. CDR3 coding DNA: TGTGCCAGCAGCGCGGGACGGAAAGAGACCCAGTACTTC.

The chain uses TRBV6-5 and TRBJ2-7; D perhaps matches TRBD1 (6 bases). The V gene lost 5 bases and the J gene lost 4 bases, with 15 bases spanning the gap. Germline lookup yields CDR1 MNHEY and CDR2 SVGAGI. The CDR3 consists of 14 residues. In DNA form, the CDR3 reads TGTGCCAGCAGTGCCGGACAAGGGGGATACGAGCAGTACTTC. It translates to CASSAGQGGYEQYF.

V and J are TRBV7-3 and TRBJ1-1; 7 bases agree with TRBD1. After removal of 2 bases from V and 6 bases from J, the junction contained 3 bases not matched to a gene. CDR3 length equals 13 residues. Per germline, CDR1 SGHTA and CDR2 FQGTGA. The CDR3 loop is CASSLRGGAEAFF. The DNA of the CDR3 is TGTGCCAGCAGCTTACGAGGGGGCGCTGAAGCTTTCTTT.